The clone carrying this TCR beta chain was counted a few times. TCRdb independently ran MiXCR on the RT-PCR reads; one entry per CDR3 protein. The sample yields almost 700,000 distinct CDR3 sequences, 12% to 15% seen once. V shed 5 bases and J shed 4 bases, with 15 bases lying between them. The CDR3 spans 15 residues. This TCR derives from a female donor in good health, serving as a healthy control. J is TRBJ2-1 and V is TRBV12-3 or TRBV12-4; D perhaps matches TRBD1 (6 bases). Sequencing used memory CD4+ T cells from blood. The CDR3, as DNA: TGTGCCAGCAGTCGCGACAGGACGGCTTACAATGAGCAGTTCTTC. It is translated as CASSRDRTAYNEQFF.